The entry below gives a single TCR beta chain sequence along with its context. Its binding antigen is unknown. The input lacks base qualities; no much larger clone sits a single base away. The data originate from a study of lymphopenia after photon versus proton radiotherapy (dated by TCRdb to the late 2010s). About the study as a whole: In patients with gastrointestinal tumors who developed high-grade lymphopenia, the study compared the immunological effects of photon radiation therapy with those of proton radiation therapy. The cohort included about 18 patients with gastrointestinal tumors who developed lymphopenia after receiving either photon or proton therapy. The goal of the study was to characterize the differences between the two radiation modalities in how they affect the immune system.

The research as a whole found: During treatment, patients who received photon therapy lost naive T cells and TCR diversity and gained effector/memory populations, whereas patients who received proton therapy remained relatively stable. The survival association was assessed only in patients who died, and better survival with proton therapy was presented by the authors as a possibility rather than a demonstrated result. After the lymphocyte count nadir, oligoclonal expansion, especially of CD8+ Temra cells, was observed in photon-treated repertoires, and the drop in diversity was driven by this expansion. Across the cohort, a larger post-nadir drop in TCR diversity was inversely correlated with overall survival time among patients who died.

Deletion took 1 base off V and 6 bases off J, with a span of 6 bases between the germline ends. CDR1 and CDR2 are read off the germline V gene as SGHVS and FNYEAQ. The CDR3 runs 13 amino acids, cysteine and phenylalanine included. Only the CDR3 region is kept as DNA, spanning 39 bases read in frame from base 1. Library method: the immunoSEQ multiplex PCR assay. Alongside multiparametric flow cytometry, deep sequencing of rearranged TCR beta loci was used to profile the T cell repertoires. Sourced from immuneACCESS, this table was stored by TCRdb with only in-frame sequences that have V and J called. A share of the clones is absent; for the studies checked, an unresolved V gene accounts for under half, and the remainder has no known explanation. Within this sample are tens of thousands of clones, with around four fifths of them counted one time only. Of the sample, less than 25% is held by the ten largest clones.

The source is a woman in her sixties or seventies with pancreatic cancer. Here the chain combines TRBV7-6 and TRBJ2-2; no D gene call is confident. This sample comprised peripheral blood, obtained from a patient treated with proton-based radiotherapy. The CDR3 region has the sequence CASSLEGPGELFF. Read as DNA, the sequence is TGTGCCAGCAGCTTAGAAGGGCCCGGGGAGCTGTTTTTT.